Each of the 6 T cell receptor beta chains below was sequenced from the same sample in a study of shared clonotypes between healthy human individuals. Some clones are missing from TCRdb's copy, which holds only in-frame ones; the method was immunoSEQ multiplex PCR. The table has roughly 1 million clones, 75% seen once. The sequencing sample was made of memory CD4+ T cells sorted from blood. Stated subset: CD45RA-negative fraction. The receptors were sampled from a man aged 18-30 years in good health.

The J gene is TRBJ1-1, the V gene TRBV6-5; D is uncertain. Trimming cost V 0 bases and J 4 bases, with 12 bases left between them. The CDR3 runs to 15 residues. CDR1 is MNHEY, CDR2 SVGAGI, per germline. CDR3 protein: CASSYSPVAGTEAFF. CDR3 sequence (DNA): TGTGCCAGCAGTTACTCCCCCGTGGCAGGCACTGAAGCTTTCTTT.

The gene calls are TRBV5-4 and TRBJ1-2, with 7 bases identical to TRBD1. Germline V gene lookup returns CDR1 SGHNT and CDR2 YYREEE (reference sequence). The CDR3 covers 15 residues. The V and J ends lost 2 bases and 2 bases, in that order; junction bases with no gene match: 6. Here the CDR3 DNA reads TGTGCCAGCAGCTTTGACAGGGCGGCGAACTATGGCTACACCTTC. It yields the protein CASSFDRAANYGYTF.

V usage is TRBV4-3 and J usage is TRBJ1-6; possibly TRBD1 for D (5 bases). Germline assignment: CDR1 LGHNA and CDR2 YSLEER. CDR3 length: 15 residues. Trimming removed 0 bases at V and 7 bases at J, with 10 bases between. CDR3 protein: CASSQELGVNSPLHF. The CDR3 coding sequence is TGCGCCAGCAGCCAAGAACTGGGGGTAAATTCACCCCTCCACTTT.

The J gene is TRBJ2-7, the V gene TRBV7-8; D perhaps matches TRBD2 (5 bases). In germline, CDR1 is SGHVS, CDR2 FQNEAQ. V lost 4 bases and J 5 bases, leaving 12 bases between the germline ends. CDR3 size: 13 residues. CDR3 sequence: CASSSGGSNEQYF. CDR3 DNA sequence: TGTGCCAGCAGCTCCGGTGGGAGTAACGAGCAGTACTTC.

The genes are TRBV2 and TRBJ1-6; D is ambiguous. V lost 6 bases to trimming and J lost 13 bases, with 13 bases between them. This CDR3 has 12 residues. Germline V gene sequence: CDR1 SNHLY, CDR2 FYNNEI. CDR3 nucleotide sequence: TGTGCCAGCAGGCAAGACATCGGCCCCCTCCACTTT. This gives the protein CASRQDIGPLHF.

Comments on this clone: Only one base separates this from a far larger clonotype, so it likely reflects a read error. This sample also contains other DNA sequences that code for the same CDR3. This chain uses TRBV5-1 with TRBJ2-5; tentatively, D is TRBD1 (7 bases). Germline CDR1 is SGHRS and CDR2 is YFSETQ. CDR3 length: 13 residues. Trimming removed 0 bases at V and 5 bases at J, with 8 bases between. CDR3 amino acids: CASSLAGGETQYF. The CDR3 DNA is TGCGCCAGCAGCTTGGCAGGGGGGGAGACCCAGTACTTC.